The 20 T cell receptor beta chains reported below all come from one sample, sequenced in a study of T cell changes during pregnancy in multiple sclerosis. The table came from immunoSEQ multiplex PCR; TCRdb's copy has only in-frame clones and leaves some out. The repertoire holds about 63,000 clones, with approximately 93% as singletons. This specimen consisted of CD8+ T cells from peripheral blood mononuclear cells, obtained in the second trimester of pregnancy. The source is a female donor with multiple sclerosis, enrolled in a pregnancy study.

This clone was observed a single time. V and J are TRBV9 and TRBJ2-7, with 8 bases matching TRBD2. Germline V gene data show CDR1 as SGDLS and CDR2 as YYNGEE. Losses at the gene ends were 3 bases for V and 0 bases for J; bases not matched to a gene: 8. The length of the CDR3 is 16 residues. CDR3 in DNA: TGTGCCAGCAGCGGAACAGCGGGAGAGTCCTCCTACGAGCAGTACTTC. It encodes CASSGTAGESSYEQYF.

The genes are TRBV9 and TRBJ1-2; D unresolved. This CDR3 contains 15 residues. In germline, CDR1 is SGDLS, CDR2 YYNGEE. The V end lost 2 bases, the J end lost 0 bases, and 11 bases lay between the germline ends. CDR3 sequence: CASSVDFAANYGYTF. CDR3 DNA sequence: TGTGCCAGCAGCGTGGACTTCGCAGCTAACTATGGCTACACCTTC.

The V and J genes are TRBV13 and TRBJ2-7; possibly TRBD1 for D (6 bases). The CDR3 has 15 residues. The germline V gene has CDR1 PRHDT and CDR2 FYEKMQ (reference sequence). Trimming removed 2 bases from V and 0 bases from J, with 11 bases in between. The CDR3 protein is CASSLSQGLSYEQYF. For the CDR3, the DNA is TGTGCCAGCAGCTTATCGCAGGGGCTCTCCTACGAGCAGTACTTC.

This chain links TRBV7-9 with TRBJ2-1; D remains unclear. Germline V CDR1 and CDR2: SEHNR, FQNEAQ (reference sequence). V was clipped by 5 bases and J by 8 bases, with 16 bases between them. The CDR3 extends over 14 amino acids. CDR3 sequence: CASSLVAITDEQFF. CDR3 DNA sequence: TGTGCCAGCAGCCTCGTGGCCATAACAGATGAGCAGTTCTTC.

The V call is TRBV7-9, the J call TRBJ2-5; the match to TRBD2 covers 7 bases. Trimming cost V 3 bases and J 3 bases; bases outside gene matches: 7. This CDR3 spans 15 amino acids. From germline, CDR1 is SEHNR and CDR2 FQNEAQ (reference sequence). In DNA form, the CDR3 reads TGTGCCAGCAGCTTCTTAGCGGGTCGAAAAGAGACCCAGTACTTC. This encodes CASSFLAGRKETQYF.

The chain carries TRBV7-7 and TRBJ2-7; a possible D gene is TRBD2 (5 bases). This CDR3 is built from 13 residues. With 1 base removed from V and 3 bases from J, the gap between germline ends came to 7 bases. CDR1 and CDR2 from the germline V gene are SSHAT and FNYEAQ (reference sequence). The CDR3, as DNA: TGTGCCAGCAGCTTAGAAAGCGGCTACGAGCAGTACTTC. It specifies CASSLESGYEQYF.

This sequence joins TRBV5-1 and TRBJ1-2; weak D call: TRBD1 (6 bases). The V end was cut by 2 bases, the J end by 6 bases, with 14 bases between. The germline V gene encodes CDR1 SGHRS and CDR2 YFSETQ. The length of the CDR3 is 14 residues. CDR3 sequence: CASSLDRHTHGYTF. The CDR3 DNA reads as TGCGCCAGCAGCTTAGACAGGCATACCCATGGCTACACCTTC.

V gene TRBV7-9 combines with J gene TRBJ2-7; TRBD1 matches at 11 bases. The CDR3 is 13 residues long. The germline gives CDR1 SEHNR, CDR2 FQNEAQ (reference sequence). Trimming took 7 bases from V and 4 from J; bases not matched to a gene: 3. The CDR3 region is CASTGQGAYEQYF. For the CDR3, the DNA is TGTGCCAGCACAGGACAGGGGGCGTACGAGCAGTACTTC.

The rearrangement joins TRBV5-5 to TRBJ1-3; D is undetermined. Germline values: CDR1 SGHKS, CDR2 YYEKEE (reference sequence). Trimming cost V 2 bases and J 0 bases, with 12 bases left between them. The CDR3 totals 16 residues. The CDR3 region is CASSFSPLLSGNTIYF. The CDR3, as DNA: TGTGCCAGCAGCTTCAGTCCGCTCCTCTCTGGAAACACCATATATTTT.

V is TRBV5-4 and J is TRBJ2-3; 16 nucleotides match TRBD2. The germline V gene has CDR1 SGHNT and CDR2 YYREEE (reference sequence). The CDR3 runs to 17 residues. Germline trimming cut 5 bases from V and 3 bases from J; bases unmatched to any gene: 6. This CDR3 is CASRPGTSGRATDTQYF. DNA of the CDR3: TGTGCCAGCAGACCCGGGACTAGCGGGAGGGCAACAGATACGCAGTATTTT.

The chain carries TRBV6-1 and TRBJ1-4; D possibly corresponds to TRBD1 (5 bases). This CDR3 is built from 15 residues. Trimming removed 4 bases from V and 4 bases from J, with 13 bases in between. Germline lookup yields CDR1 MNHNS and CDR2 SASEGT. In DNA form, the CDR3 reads TGTGCCAGCAGTGCTCAGGGCGGGGGTAATGAAAAACTGTTTTTT. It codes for CASSAQGGGNEKLFF.

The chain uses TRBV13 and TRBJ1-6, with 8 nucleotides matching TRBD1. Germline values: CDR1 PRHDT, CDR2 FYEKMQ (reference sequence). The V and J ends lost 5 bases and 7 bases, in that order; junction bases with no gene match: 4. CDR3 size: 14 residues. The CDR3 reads CASSLDRGNSPLHF. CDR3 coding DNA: TGTGCCAGCAGCCTAGACAGGGGAAATTCACCCCTCCACTTT.

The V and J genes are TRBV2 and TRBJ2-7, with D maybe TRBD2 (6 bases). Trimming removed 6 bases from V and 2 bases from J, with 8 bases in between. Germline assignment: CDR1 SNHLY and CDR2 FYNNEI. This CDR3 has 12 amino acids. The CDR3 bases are TGTGCCAGCAGGGGGGGAGCCTACGAGCAGTACTTC. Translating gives CASRGGAYEQYF.

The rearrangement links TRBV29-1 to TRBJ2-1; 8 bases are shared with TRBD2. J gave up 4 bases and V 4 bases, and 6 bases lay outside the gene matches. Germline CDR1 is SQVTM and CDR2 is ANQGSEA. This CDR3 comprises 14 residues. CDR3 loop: CSVAREGWYNEQFF. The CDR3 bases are TGCAGCGTTGCCCGGGAGGGCTGGTACAATGAGCAGTTCTTC.

The CDR3 reads CASSAPLAGCTDTQYF. The CDR3 DNA reads as TGTGCCAGCAGCGCACCACTAGCGGGATGCACAGATACGCAGTATTTT. The chain joins TRBV21-1 to TRBJ2-3; the DNA was not used to check the table's D call, TRBD2. TRBV21-1 is tagged as a pseudogene. CDR3 size: 16 residues.

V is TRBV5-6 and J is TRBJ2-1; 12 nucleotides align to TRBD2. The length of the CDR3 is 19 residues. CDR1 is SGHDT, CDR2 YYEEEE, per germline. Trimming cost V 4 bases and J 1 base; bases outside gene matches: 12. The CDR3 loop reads CASSRGLAGLKDSYNEQFF. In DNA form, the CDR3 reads TGTGCCAGCAGCCGAGGACTAGCGGGATTAAAGGATTCCTACAATGAGCAGTTCTTC.

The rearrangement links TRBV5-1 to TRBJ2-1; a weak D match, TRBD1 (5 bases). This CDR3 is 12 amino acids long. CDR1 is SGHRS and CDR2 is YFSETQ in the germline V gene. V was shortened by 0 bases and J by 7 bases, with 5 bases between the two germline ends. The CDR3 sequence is CASSLEGNEQFF. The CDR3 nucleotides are TGCGCCAGCAGCTTGGAGGGGAATGAGCAGTTCTTC.

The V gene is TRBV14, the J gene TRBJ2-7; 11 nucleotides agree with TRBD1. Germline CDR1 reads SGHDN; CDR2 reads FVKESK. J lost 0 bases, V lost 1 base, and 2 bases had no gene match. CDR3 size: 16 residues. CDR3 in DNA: TGTGCCAGCAGCCAAGGGGGGACAGGGGGCTCCTACGAGCAGTACTTC. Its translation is CASSQGGTGGSYEQYF.

CDR3 sequence: CASSLRETPYEQYF. The CDR3 DNA reads TGTGCCAGTAGTCTCAGGGAAACCCCCTACGAGCAGTACTTC. The gene calls are TRBV19 and TRBJ2-7; a possible D gene is TRBD1 (5 bases). Between the trimmed V and J ends, which lost 5 bases and 2 bases, there was a span of 13 bases. From germline, CDR1 is LNHDA and CDR2 SQIVND (reference sequence). The CDR3 runs 14 residues.

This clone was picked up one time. DNA of the CDR3: TGTGCCAGTAGTATAACAGCGGTCGCCTACGAGCAGTACTTC. Translating gives CASSITAVAYEQYF. This rearrangement joins TRBV19 to TRBJ2-7; possibly TRBD2 for D (5 bases). V was shortened by 2 bases and J by 2 bases, with 10 bases between the two germline ends. Germline V gene data show CDR1 as LNHDA and CDR2 as SQIVND (reference sequence). The CDR3 sequence is 14 residues long.